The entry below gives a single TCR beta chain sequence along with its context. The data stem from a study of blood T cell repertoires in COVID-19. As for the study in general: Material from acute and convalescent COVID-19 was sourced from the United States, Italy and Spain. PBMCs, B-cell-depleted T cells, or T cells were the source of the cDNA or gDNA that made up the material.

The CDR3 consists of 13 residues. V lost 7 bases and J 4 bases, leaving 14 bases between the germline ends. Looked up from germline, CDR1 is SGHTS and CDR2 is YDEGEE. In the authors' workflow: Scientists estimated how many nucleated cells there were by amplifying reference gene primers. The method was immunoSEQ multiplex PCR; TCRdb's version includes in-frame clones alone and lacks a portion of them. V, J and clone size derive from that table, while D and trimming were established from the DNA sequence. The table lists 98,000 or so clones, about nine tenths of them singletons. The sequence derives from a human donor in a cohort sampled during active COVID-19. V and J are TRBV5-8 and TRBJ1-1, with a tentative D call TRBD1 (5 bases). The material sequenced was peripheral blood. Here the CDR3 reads CASSQDTGTEAFF. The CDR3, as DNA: TGTGCCAGCTCCCAGGACACTGGCACTGAAGCTTTCTTT.